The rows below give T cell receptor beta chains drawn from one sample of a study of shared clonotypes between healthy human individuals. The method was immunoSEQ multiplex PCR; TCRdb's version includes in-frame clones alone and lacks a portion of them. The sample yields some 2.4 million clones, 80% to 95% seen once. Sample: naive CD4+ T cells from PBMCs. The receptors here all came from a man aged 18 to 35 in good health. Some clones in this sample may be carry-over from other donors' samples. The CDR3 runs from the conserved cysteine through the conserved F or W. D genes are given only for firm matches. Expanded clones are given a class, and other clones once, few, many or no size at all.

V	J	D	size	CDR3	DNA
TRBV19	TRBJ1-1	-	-	CASSIGPNTEAFF	TGTGCCAGTAGTATAGGTCCGAACACTGAAGCTTTCTTT
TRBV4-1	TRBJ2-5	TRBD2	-	CASSQARAGGAQETQYF	TGCGCCAGCAGCCAAGCCCGAGCGGGGGGAGCCCAAGAGACCCAGTACTTC
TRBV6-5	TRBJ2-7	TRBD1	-	CASSYSGQGAEQYF	TGTGCCAGCAGTTACTCGGGACAGGGGGCAGAGCAGTACTTC
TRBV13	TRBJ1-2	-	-	CASRHAIRGGGYTF	TGTGCCAGCAGGCACGCCATCAGGGGAGGCGGCTACACCTTC
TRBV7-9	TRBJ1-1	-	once	CASSSNTRWDITRDTEAFF	TGTGCCAGCAGCTCGAATACCAGGTGGGACATCACGAGGGACACTGAAGCTTTCTTT
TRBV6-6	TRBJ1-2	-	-	CASSYREANYGYTF	TGTGCCAGCAGTTACCGGGAAGCTAACTATGGCTACACCTTC
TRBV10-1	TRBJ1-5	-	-	CASSQKLDWTAHSNQPQHF	TGCGCCAGCAGTCAAAAACTCGACTGGACAGCCCATAGCAATCAGCCCCAGCATTTT
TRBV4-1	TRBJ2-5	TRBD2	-	CASSQEGSAGYETQYF	TGCGCCAGCAGCCAAGAAGGTTCAGCGGGATATGAGACCCAGTACTTC
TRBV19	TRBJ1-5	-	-	CASSNRTGSNQPQHF	TGTGCCAGTAGCAATCGGACGGGAAGCAATCAGCCCCAGCATTTT
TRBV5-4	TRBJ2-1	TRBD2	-	CASSLAGLAGDNEQFF	TGTGCCAGCAGCTTGGCCGGACTAGCGGGGGACAATGAGCAGTTCTTC
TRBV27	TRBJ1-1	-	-	CASSPREESNTEAFF	TGTGCCAGCAGTCCCCGGGAGGAGTCGAACACTGAAGCTTTCTTT
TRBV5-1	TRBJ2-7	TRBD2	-	CASSFGTSGSEQYF	TGCGCCAGCAGCTTCGGGACTAGCGGGAGCGAGCAGTACTTC
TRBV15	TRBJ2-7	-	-	CATSPRLARVTYEQYF	TGTGCCACCAGCCCCCGGCTAGCGAGAGTAACCTACGAGCAGTACTTC
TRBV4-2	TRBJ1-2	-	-	CASSQDLGLLGNYGYTF	TGTGCCAGCAGCCAAGATCTAGGCCTCCTGGGTAACTATGGCTACACCTTC
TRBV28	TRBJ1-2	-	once	CASSFGNYGYTF	TGTGCCAGCAGTTTTGGGAACTATGGCTACACCTTC